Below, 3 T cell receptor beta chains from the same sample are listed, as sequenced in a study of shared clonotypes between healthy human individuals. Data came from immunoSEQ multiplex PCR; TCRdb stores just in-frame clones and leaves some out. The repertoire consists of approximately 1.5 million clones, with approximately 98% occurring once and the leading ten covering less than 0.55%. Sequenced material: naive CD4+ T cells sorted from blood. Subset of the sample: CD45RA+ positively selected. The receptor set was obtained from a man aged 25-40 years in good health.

The CDR3 nucleotides read TGTGCCAGCAGTTATAATTCAGCGCCGAACACTGAAGCTTTCTTT. It codes for CASSYNSAPNTEAFF. The chain carries TRBV6-5 and TRBJ1-1; D is unclear. The V gene lost 3 bases and the J gene lost 1 base, with 12 bases spanning the gap. This CDR3 comprises 15 residues. The germline CDR1 and CDR2 sequences are MNHEY and SVGAGI.

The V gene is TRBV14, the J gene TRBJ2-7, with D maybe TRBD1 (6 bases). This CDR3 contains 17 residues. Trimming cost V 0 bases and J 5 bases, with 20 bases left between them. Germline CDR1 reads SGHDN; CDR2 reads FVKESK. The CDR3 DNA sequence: TGTGCCAGCAGCCAAGATTCGATAGGGACAAAGGCCCACGAGCAGTACTTC. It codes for CASSQDSIGTKAHEQYF. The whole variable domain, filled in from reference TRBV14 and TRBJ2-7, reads EAGVTQFPSHSVIEKGQTVTLRCDPISGHDNLYWYRRVMGKEIKFLLHFVKESKQDESGMPNNRFLAERTGGTYSTLKVQPAELEDSGVYFCASSQDSIGTKAHEQYFGPGTRLTVT.

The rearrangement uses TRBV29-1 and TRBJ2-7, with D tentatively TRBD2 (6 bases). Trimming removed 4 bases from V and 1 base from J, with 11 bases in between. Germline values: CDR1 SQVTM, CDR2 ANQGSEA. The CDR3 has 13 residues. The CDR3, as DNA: TGCAGCGTTGTTCGTAGCGGATCCTACGAGCAGTACTTC. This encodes CSVVRSGSYEQYF.